The rows below give T cell receptor beta chains drawn from one sample of a study of siplizumab effects on memory and regulatory T cells. Generated by immunoSEQ multiplex PCR, the TCRdb table keeps only in-frame clones and is missing some. The table has around 100,000 clones, about 94% seen once. Sequencing used non-Treg CD4+ T cells sorted from blood. Receptors were obtained from a human donor in good health. Each CDR3 is given with its conserved first and last residue.

length	V	CDR3
15	TRBV6-5	CASSVGKRSNQPQHF
15	TRBV2	CASSLMAGEKYEQYF
15	TRBV30	CAWSNPDRVYEKLFF
13	TRBV5-1	CASSLAWKGELFF
13	TRBV28	CASSGKGLEKLFF
14	TRBV5-8	CASSLVRGSQPQHF
15	TRBV19	CASSLQREGIYEQYF
13	TRBV19	CASSNGPVYGYTF
17	TRBV5-4	CASSWAQGLAGVGELFF
14	TRBV11-1	CASSYHSPDYEQYF
17	TRBV5-4	CASSSAPRRGATDTQYF
14	TRBV2	CASSETERTGTQYF
14	TRBV7-2	CASSSWVDNGELFF
15	TRBV7-7	CASSRLAGVSGELFF
14	TRBV2	CASDSLTGANVLTF
16	TRBV7-9	CASSLTTGASGNTIYF
17	TRBV2	CASSDRGLDPKPDTQYF
12	TRBV10-2	CASSATSGPHSF
16	TRBV28	CASSLGVMVSNQPQHF
13	TRBV6-5	CASKGLRPEAQYF
15	TRBV7-2	CASSQGLGSSYEQYF
16	TRBV5-4	CASSLGTSGRLDEQYF
14	TRBV2	CASSEGSRVTEAFF
15	TRBV5-1	CASSLKGQGGSPLHF
14	TRBV7-9	CASSFAGGRVTQYF
16	TRBV7-2	CASSLTGDATNEKLFF
16	TRBV7-6	CASSLGGLEIQETQYF
15	TRBV30	CAWRIPGTGSSPLHF
16	TRBV30	CAWSVIAKSGANVLTF
20	TRBV5-1	CASSLGISGVGAGSADTQYF
15	TRBV11-3	CASSRGTGTIGELFF
15	TRBV9	CASSESRGGAYEQYF
16	TRBV5-1	CASSPGDSGYYNEQFF
13	TRBV21-1	CASRATEGGYRYF
12	TRBV6-4	CASSDERNEQFF
14	TRBV5-1	CASSVGQGGEKLFF
18	TRBV4-2	CASSQEVGTSGRQETQYF
17	TRBV14	CASSNRRRDSSGNTIYF
13	TRBV29-1	CSSTEGTGTEAFF
18	TRBV28	CASGPSAGGDLANYGYTF
13	TRBV28	CASSVGSFTEAFF
14	TRBV10-1	CARGEGAAKNIQYF
12	TRBV10-3	CAISERDSEAFF
21	TRBV6-1	CASSEVLVPGQRTPSSYEQYF
15	TRBV5-1	CASSFLQANTGELFF
18	TRBV6-9	CASRPQGVYDYSNQPQHF
12	TRBV5-1	CASSLVGYEQYF
17	TRBV11-3	CASSLLNRLAGIDTQYF
14	TRBV10-2	CASLDRGRTGELFF
17	TRBV28	CASSNMGPASPGNTIYF
18	TRBV21-1	CASSKFPLHGRAGETQYF
16	TRBV7-8	CASSPSPGTGNTEAFF
16	TRBV18	CASSPKGTLVAYEQYF
14	TRBV6-5	CASSYRGHNQPQHF
17	TRBV9	CASSVGGQLSSYNEQFF
13	TRBV27	CASSLGRFGGYTF
15	TRBV28	CASSLFLSNTGELFF